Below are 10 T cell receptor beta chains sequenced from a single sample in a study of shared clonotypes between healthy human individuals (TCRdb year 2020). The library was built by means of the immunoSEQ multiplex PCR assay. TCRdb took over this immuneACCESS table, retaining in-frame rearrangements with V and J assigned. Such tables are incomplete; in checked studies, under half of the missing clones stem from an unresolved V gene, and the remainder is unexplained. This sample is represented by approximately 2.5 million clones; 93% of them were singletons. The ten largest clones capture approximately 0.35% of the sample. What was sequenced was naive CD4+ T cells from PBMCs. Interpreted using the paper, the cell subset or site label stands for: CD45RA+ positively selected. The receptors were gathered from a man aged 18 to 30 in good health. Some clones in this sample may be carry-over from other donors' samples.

For the CDR3, the DNA is TGTGCCAGCAGTTTATTTTACAGGGGGCAGAGCACCGGGGAGCTGTTTTTT. It specifies CASSLFYRGQSTGELFF. The V gene is TRBV27, the J gene TRBJ2-2; 9 positions match TRBD1. Losses at the gene ends were 1 base for V and 4 bases for J; bases not matched to a gene: 7. Germline V gene lookup returns CDR1 MNHEY and CDR2 SMNVEV (reference sequence). The CDR3 contains 17 residues.

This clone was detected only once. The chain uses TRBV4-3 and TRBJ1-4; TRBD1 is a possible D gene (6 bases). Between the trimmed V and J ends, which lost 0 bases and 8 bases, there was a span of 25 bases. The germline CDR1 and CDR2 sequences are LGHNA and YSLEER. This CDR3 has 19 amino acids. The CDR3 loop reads CASSQEKLWGAQIAEKLFF. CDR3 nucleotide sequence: TGCGCCAGCAGCCAAGAGAAATTGTGGGGGGCGCAGATCGCGGAAAAACTGTTTTTT.

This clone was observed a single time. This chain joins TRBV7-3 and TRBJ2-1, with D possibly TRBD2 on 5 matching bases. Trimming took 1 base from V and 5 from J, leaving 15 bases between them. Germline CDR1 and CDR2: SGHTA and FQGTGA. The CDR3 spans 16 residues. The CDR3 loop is CASSLRSSTHHNEQFF. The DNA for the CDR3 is TGTGCCAGCAGCTTAAGGTCTAGCACACATCACAATGAGCAGTTCTTC.

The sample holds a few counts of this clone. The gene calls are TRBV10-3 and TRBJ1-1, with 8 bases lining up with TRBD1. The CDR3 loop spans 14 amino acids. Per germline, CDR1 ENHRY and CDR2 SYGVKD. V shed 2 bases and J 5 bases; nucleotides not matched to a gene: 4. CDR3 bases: TGTGCCATCAGTGAGGTGACAGGGGTTACTGAAGCTTTCTTT. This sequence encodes CAISEVTGVTEAFF.

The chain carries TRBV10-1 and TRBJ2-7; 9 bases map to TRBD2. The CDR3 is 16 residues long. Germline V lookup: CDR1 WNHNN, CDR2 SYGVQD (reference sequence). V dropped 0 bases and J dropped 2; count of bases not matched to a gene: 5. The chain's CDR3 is CASSESVIAGAYEQYF. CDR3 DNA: TGCGCCAGCAGTGAGTCCGTGATAGCGGGGGCCTACGAGCAGTACTTC.

The chain's CDR3 is CASSLTADRGSGANVLTF. The CDR3, as DNA: TGTGCCAGCAGCTTAACGGCTGACCGCGGCTCTGGGGCCAACGTCCTGACTTTC. The chain is built from TRBV7-3 and TRBJ2-6; no reliable D call. CDR1 SGHTA and CDR2 FQGTGA come from the germline V gene. The V end was cut by 0 bases, the J end by 0 bases, with 12 bases between. This CDR3 region has 18 residues.

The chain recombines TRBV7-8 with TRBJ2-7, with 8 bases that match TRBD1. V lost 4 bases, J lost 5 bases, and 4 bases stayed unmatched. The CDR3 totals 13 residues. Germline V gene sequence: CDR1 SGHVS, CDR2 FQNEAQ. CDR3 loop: CASSYRQGNEQYF. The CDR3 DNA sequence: TGTGCCAGCAGCTACCGACAGGGGAACGAGCAGTACTTC.

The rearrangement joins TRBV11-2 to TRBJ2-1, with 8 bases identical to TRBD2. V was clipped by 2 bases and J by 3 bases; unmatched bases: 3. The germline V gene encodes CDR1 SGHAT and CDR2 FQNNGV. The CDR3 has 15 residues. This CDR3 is CASSLLLADYNEQFF. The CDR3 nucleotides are TGTGCCAGCAGCTTATTACTAGCGGACTACAATGAGCAGTTCTTC.

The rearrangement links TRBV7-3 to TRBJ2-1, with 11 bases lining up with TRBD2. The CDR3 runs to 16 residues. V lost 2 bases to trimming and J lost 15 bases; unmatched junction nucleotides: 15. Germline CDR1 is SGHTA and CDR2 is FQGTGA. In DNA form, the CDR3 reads TGTGCCAGCAGCTTAGGGTCAGCTAGCGGGAGGAATTATCGGTTCTTC. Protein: CASSLGSASGRNYRFF.

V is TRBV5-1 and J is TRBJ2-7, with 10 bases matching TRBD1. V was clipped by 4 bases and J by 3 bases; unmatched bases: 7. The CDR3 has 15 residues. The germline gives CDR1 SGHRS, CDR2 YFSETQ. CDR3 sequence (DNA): TGCGCCAGCAGCACTAGACAGGGGGCGGACTACGAGCAGTACTTC. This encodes CASSTRQGADYEQYF.